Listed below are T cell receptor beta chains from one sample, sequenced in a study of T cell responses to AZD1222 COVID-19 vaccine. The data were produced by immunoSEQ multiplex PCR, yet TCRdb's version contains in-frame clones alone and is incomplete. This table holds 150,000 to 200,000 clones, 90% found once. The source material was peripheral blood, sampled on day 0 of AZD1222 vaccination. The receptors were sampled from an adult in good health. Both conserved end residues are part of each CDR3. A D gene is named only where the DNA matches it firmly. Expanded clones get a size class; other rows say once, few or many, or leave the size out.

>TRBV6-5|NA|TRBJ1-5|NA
CASRKVVPSNQPQHF
TGTGCCAGCAGGAAAGTGGTTCCTAGCAATCAGCCCCAGCATTTT
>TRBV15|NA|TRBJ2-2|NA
CATSRDFAAGELFF
TGTGCCACCAGCAGAGATTTTGCGGCCGGGGAGCTGTTTTTT
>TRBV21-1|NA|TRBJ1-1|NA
CASSNRGRMSMNTEAFF
TGTGCCAGCAGCAATAGGGGGCGTATGTCGATGAACACTGAAGCTTTCTTT
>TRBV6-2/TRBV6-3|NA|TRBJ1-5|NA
CASSSTNQPQHF
TGTGCCAGCAGTTCTACCAATCAGCCCCAGCATTTT
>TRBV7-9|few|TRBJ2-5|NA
CASIFDGSQETQYF
TGTGCCAGCATCTTTGACGGATCCCAAGAGACCCAGTACTTC
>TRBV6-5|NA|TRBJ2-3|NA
CASRRTGLADTQYF
TGTGCCAGCAGACGAACAGGGTTGGCAGATACGCAGTATTTT
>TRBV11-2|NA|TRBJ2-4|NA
CASSLIRDSKNIQYF
TGTGCCAGCAGCCTAATCCGGGACTCCAAAAACATTCAGTACTTC
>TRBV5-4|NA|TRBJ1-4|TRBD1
CASSVDRVNEKLFF
TGTGCCAGCAGCGTGGACAGGGTAAATGAAAAACTGTTTTTT
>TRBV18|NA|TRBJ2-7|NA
CASSPGGSWAVEQYF
TGTGCCAGCTCACCAGGAGGCTCGTGGGCCGTGGAGCAGTACTTC
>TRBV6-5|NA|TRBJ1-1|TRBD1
CATNSDRGRTEAFF
TGTGCCACCAACTCGGACAGGGGGCGTACTGAAGCTTTCTTT
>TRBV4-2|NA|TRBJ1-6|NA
CASSPTPTGAGIALHF
TGTGCCAGCAGCCCTACACCGACGGGGGCCGGGATCGCCCTCCACTTT
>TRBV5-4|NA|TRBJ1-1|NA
CASSLASFMNTEAFF
TGTGCCAGCAGCTTGGCCAGTTTCATGAACACTGAAGCTTTCTTT
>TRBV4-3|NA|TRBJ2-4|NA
CASSQDPAVPNIQYF
TGCGCCAGCAGCCAAGATCCGGCAGTCCCTAACATTCAGTACTTC
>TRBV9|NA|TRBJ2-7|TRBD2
CASSVGGSGDPEQYF
TGTGCCAGCAGCGTAGGTGGTAGCGGGGATCCCGAGCAGTACTTC
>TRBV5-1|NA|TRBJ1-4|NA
CASSAATNEKLFF
TGCGCCAGCAGCGCCGCAACTAATGAAAAACTGTTTTTT
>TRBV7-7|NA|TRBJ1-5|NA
CASSFPGTLSNQPQHF
TGTGCTAGCAGCTTCCCCGGGACACTTAGCAATCAGCCCCAGCATTTT
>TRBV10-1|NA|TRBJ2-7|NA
CASTDSLYEQYF
TGCGCCAGCACCGACAGTCTTTACGAGCAGTACTTC